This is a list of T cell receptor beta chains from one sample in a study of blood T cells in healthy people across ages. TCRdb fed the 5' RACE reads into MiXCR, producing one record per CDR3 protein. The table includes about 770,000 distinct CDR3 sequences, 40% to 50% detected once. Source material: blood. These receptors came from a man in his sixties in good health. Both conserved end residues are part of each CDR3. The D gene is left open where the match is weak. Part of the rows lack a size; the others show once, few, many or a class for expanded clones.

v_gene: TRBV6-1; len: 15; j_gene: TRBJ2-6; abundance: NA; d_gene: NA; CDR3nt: TGTGCCAGCAGTGCTAGCTATTCCGGGGCCAACGTCCTGACTTTC; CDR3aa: CASSASYSGANVLTF
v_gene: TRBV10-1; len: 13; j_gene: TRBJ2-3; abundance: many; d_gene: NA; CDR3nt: TGCGCCAGCAACCATGGGAGCACAGATACGCAGTATTTT; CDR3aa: CASNHGSTDTQYF
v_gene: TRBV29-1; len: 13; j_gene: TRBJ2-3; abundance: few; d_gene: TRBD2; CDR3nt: TGCAGCGTTAATAGCGGGGAGGGGGATACGCAGTATTTT; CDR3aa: CSVNSGEGDTQYF
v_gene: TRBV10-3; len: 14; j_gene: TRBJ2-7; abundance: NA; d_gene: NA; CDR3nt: TGTGCCATCAGTGAGTCTACAGGAACCTACGAGCAGTACTTC; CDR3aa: CAISESTGTYEQYF
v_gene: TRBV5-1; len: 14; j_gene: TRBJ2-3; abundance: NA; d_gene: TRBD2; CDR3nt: TGCGCCAGCAGCTCGACTAGCGGGACAGGTACGCAGTATTTT; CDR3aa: CASSSTSGTGTQYF
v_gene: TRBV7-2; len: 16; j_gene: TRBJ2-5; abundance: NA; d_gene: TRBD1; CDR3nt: TGTGCCAGCAGCTTAGGACAGGGTGGTCAACAAGAGACCCAGTACTTC; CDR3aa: CASSLGQGGQQETQYF
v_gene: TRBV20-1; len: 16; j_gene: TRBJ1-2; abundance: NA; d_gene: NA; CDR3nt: TGCAGTGCTAGTAGGGGGAGGGGTTCGGGGACATATGGCTACACCTTC; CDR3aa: CSASRGRGSGTYGYTF
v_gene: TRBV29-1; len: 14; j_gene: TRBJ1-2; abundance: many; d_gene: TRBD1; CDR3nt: TGCAGCGTTGACCTTACAGGGGGCGGCTATGGCTACACCTTC; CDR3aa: CSVDLTGGGYGYTF
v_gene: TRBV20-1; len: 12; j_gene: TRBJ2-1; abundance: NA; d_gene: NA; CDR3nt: TGCAGTGCTAGGGCCCCCACGATTGAGCAGTTCTTC; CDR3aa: CSARAPTIEQFF
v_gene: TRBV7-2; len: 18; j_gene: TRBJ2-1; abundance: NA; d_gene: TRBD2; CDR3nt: TGTGCCAGCAGCCCTCTTATCGGGTCTAGCGGGGGGGCGAGTGAGCAGTTCTTC; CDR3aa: CASSPLIGSSGGASEQFF
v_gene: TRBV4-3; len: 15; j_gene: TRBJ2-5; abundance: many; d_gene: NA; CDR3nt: TGCGCCAGCAGCCGAGGGGGAGGGGATCACGAGACCCAGTACTTC; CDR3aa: CASSRGGGDHETQYF
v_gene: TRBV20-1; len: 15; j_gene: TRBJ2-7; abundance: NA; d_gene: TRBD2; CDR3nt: TGCAGTGCTAGCCCCCTAGCGGCCAATTCCTACGAGCAGTACTTC; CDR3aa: CSASPLAANSYEQYF
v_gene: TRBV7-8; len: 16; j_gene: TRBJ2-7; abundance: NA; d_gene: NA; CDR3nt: TGTGCCAGCAGCTTAAACAGGGTCAGGGGCCGATGCGAGCAGTACTTC; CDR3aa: CASSLNRVRGRCEQYF
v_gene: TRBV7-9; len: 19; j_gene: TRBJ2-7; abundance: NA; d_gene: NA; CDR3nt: TGTGCCAGCAGCAATACCGTTATCCGGCCGGGACGAACCTCGTTCAAGCAGTACTTC; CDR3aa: CASSNTVIRPGRTSFKQYF
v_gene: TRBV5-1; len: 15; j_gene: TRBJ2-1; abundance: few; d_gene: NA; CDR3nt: TGCGCCAGCAGCTCCCGGATTTCCCACCACAATGAGCAGTTCTTC; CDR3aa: CASSSRISHHNEQFF
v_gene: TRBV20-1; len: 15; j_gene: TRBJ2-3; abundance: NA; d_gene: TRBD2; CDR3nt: TGCAGTGCTAGTTCTAGCGGGGGGGACACAGATACGCAGTATTTT; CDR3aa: CSASSSGGDTDTQYF
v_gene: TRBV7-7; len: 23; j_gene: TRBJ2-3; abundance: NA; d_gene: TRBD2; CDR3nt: TGTGCTAGCAGCTATAATGCCCCCCTAGGGCTAGCGGGGCTTGGGGCTGTTTCAGATACGCAGTATTTT; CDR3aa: CASSYNAPLGLAGLGAVSDTQYF
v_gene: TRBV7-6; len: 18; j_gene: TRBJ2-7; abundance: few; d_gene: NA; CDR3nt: TGTGCCAGCAGCTTAGCTGGCTTCGGGACATTAACTTCCTACGAGCAGTACTTC; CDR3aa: CASSLAGFGTLTSYEQYF
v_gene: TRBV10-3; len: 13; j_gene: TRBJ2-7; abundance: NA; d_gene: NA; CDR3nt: TGTGCCATCAGGGGCTCCGGTGACAATGAGCAGTACTTC; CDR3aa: CAIRGSGDNEQYF
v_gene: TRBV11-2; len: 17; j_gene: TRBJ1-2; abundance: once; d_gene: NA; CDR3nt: TGTGCCAGCAGCCAATCGGGACTAGGGGAGGTGGACCATGGCTACACCTTC; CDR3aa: CASSQSGLGEVDHGYTF
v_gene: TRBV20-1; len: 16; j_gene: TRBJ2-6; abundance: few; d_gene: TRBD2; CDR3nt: TGCAGTGCTCGGACCCGGACTAGCCCTGGGGCCAACGTCCTGACTTTC; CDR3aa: CSARTRTSPGANVLTF
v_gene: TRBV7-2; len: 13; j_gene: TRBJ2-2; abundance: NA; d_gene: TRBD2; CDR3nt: TGTGCCAGCAGCCAACAGCGGGGCCGGGAGCTGTTTTTT; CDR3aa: CASSQQRGRELFF
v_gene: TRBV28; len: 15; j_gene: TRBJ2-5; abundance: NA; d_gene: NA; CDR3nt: TGTGCCAGCAAAAACAGGAAAAGCCTCATAAACACCCAGTACTTC; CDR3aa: CASKNRKSLINTQYF
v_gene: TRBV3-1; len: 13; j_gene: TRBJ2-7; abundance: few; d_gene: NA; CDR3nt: TGTGCCAGCAGCCATATGGGGTTTTACGAGCAGTACTTC; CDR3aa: CASSHMGFYEQYF
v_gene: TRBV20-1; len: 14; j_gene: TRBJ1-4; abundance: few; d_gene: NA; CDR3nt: TGCAGTGCTAGAGATATCCGGGAGAATGAAAAACTGTTTTTT; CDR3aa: CSARDIRENEKLFF
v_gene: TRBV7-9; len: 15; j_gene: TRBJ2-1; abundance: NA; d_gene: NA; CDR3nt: TGTGCCAGCATGGAGTCGGGTCTGTCTTACAATGAGCAGTTCTTC; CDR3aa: CASMESGLSYNEQFF
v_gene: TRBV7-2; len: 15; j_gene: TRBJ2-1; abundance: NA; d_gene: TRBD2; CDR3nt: TGTGCCAGCAGCTTAGCTTGGCTTCGGGAGGATGAGCAGTTCTTC; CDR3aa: CASSLAWLREDEQFF
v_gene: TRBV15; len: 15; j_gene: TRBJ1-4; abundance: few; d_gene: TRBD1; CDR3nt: TGTGCCACCAGCAGAGCCGGGACAGAGAATGAAAAACTGTTTTTT; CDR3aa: CATSRAGTENEKLFF
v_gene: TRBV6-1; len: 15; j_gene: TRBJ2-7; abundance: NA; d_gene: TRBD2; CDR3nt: TGTGCCAGCAGTACCCGGGGACTAGCGAGCTACGAGCAGTACTTC; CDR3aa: CASSTRGLASYEQYF
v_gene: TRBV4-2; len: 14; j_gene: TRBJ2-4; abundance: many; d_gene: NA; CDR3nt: TGTGCCAGCAGCCAAAACAGGGATCACAGCATTCAGTACTTC; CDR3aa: CASSQNRDHSIQYF
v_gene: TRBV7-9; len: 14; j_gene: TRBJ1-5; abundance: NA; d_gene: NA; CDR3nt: TGTGCCAGCAGCTTAACCACAGCAGATCAGCCCCAGCATTTT; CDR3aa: CASSLTTADQPQHF
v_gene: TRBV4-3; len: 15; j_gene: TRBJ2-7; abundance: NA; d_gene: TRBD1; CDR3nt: TGCGCCAGCAGCCGAGATCGGGACAGTCAATACGAGCAGTACTTC; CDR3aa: CASSRDRDSQYEQYF
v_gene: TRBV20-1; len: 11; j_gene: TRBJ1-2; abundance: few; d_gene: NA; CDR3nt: TGCAGTGCTATCTTCGAGTGGGGCTACACCTTC; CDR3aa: CSAIFEWGYTF